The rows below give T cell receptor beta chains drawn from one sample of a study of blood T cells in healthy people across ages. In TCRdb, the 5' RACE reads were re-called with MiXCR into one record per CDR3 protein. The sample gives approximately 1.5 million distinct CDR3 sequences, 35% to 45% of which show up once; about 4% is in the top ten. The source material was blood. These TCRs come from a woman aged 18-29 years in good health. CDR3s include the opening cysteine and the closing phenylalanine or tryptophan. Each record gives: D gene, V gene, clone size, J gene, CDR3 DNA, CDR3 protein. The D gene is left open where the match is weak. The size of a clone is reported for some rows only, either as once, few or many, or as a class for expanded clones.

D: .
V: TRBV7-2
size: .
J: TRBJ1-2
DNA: TGTGCCAGCAGCCCTACTTGGGAGGGGCTGGGGAAGTATGGCTACACCTTC
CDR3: CASSPTWEGLGKYGYTF

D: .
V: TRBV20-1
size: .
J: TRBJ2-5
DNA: TGCAGTGCTAGAGATTGGAGGCCTGAGCAGTACTTC
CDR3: CSARDWRPEQYF

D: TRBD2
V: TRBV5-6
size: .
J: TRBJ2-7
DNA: TGTGCCAGCAAGAGAGAAGCGGGGCCAACCTGCGAGCAGTACTTC
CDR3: CASKREAGPTCEQYF

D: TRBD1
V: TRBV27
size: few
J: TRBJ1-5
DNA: TGTGCCAGCAGTTTATCGGGGAGAGGGGGCGGACAGCCCCAGCATTTT
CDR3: CASSLSGRGGGQPQHF

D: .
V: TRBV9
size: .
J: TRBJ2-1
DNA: TGTGCCAGCAGCGTAGGAGGTCCTAGAGATGAGCAGTTCTTC
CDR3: CASSVGGPRDEQFF

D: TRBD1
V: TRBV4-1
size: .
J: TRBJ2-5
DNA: TGCGCCAGCAGCCAAGGGGACAGGGACCAAGAGACCCAGTACTTC
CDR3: CASSQGDRDQETQYF

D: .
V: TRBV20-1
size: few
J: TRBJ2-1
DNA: TGCAGTGCTAAAAAAAGGGGAGTCTGGGCTACGAATGAGCAGTTCTTC
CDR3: CSAKKRGVWATNEQFF

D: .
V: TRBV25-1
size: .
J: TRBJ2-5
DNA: TGTGCCAGCAGTGACAAAATCCAAGAGACCCAGTACTTC
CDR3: CASSDKIQETQYF

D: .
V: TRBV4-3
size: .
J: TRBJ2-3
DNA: TGCGCCAGCAGCCAAGATCCTAGCGCTGGAGATACGCAGTATTTT
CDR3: CASSQDPSAGDTQYF

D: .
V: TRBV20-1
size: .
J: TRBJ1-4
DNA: TGCAGTGCTAGTCCCCAGGGCGTAGATGAAAAACTGTTTTTT
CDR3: CSASPQGVDEKLFF

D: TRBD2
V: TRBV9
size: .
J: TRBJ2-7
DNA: TGTGCCAGCAGCCCACGGACTAGCGGGAGGACTTACGAGCAGTACTTC
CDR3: CASSPRTSGRTYEQYF

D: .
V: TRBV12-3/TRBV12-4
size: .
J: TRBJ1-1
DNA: TGTGCCAGCAGCTTGCGGGGTGGAATGAACACTGAAGCTTTCTTT
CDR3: CASSLRGGMNTEAFF

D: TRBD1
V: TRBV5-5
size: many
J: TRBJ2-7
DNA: TGTGCCAGCAGTTTTGGGACAGCCTACGAGCAGTACTTC
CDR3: CASSFGTAYEQYF

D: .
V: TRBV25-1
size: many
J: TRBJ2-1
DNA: TGTGCCAGCAGTGAGACTCTTCGCTCCTACAATGAGCAGTTCTTC
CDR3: CASSETLRSYNEQFF

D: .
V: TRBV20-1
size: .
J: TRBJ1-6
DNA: TGCAGTGCTCGGCGACACGAGCGGGATAATTCACCCCTCCACTTT
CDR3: CSARRHERDNSPLHF

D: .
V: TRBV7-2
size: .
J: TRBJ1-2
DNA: TGTGCCGACGACGGAGGGGGGAACTATGGCTACACCTTC
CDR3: CADDGGGNYGYTF

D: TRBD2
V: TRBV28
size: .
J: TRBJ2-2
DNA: TGTGCCAGCAGCCGTACTAGCGGGTACACCGGGGAGCTGTTTTTT
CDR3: CASSRTSGYTGELFF

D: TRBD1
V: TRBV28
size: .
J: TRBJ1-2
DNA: TGTGCCAGCAGTTTACGACCCCGGGACAGGGGCCGGTATGGCTACACCTTC
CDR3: CASSLRPRDRGRYGYTF

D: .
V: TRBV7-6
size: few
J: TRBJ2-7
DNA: TGTGCCAGCAGCTTAATGGACAGTTCCTACGAGCAGTACTTC
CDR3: CASSLMDSSYEQYF

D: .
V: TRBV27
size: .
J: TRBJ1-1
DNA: TGTGCCAGCAGGTGGCTGGCAGCGACGAACACTGAAGCTTTCTTT
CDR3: CASRWLAATNTEAFF

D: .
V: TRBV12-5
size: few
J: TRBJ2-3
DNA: TGTGCTAGTGGTGTAAACGGTCCAGATACGCAGTATTTT
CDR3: CASGVNGPDTQYF

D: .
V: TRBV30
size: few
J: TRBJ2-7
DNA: TGTGCCTGGAGTGTAGATTCGGCCTACGAGCAGTACTTC
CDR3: CAWSVDSAYEQYF

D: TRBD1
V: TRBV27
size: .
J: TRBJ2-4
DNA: TGTGCCAGCAGTTCCCCCGGGACAGGGCGCTACGAGCGGTACTTC
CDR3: CASSSPGTGRYERYF

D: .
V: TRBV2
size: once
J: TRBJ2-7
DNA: TGTGCCAGCAGTGAACGCCAGGCTAGCTCCTACGAGCAGTACTTC
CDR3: CASSERQASSYEQYF

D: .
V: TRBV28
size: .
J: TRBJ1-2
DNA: TGTGCCAGCAGTACCCTCTATGGCTACACCTTC
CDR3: CASSTLYGYTF

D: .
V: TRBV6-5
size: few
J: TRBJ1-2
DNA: TGTGCCAGCACCCCCTTAGGGAGCTATGGCTACACCTTC
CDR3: CASTPLGSYGYTF

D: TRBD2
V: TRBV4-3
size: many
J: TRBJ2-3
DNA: TGCGCCAGCAGCTGGGGGGGACCCACAGATACGCAGTATTTT
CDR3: CASSWGGPTDTQYF

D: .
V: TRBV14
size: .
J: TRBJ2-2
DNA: TGTGCCAGCAGCCACTTCGAATCGTACACCGGGGAGCTGTTTTTT
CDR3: CASSHFESYTGELFF

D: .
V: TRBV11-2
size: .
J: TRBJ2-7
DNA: TGTGCCAGCAGGGGGAGAGGACGAAACGAGCAGTACTTC
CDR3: CASRGRGRNEQYF

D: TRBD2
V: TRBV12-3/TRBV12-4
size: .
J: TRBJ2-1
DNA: TGTGCCAGCAGTTTCGCCGGCAGCGGGAGTTTCGGTGAGCAGTTCTTC
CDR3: CASSFAGSGSFGEQFF

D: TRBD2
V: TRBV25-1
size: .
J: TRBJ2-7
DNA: TGTGCCAGCACCAAACTAGCGGGAGGGTCCGAGCAGTACTTC
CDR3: CASTKLAGGSEQYF

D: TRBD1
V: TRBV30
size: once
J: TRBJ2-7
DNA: TGTGCCTGGAGTACAGGGGGCGCGAGCTCCTACGAGCAGTACTTC
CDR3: CAWSTGGASSYEQYF

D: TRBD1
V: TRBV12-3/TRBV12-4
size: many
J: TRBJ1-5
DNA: TGTGCCAGCAGAACAGGGGGCTTGGTAAGACAGCCCCAGCATTTT
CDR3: CASRTGGLVRQPQHF

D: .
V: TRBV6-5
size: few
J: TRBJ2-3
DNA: TGTGCCAGCAGTGGAAGCCGGAGTGGTACGCAGTATTTT
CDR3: CASSGSRSGTQYF

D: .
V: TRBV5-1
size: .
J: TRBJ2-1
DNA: TGCGCCAGCACCTGGACGGTATTGAGCAATGAGCAGTTCTTC
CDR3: CASTWTVLSNEQFF

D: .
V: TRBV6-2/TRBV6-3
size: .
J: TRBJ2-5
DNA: TGTGCCAGCAGTCCCATGGGACGGGAGACCCAGTACTTC
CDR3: CASSPMGRETQYF

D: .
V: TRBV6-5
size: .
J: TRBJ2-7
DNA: TGTGCCAGCAGTTACGAGACCGGACACTCCTACGAGCAGTACTTC
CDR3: CASSYETGHSYEQYF

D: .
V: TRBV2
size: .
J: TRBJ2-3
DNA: TGTGCCAGCAGTGACCCCGCACCAGATACGCAGTATTTT
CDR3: CASSDPAPDTQYF

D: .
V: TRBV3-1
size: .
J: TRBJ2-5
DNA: TGTGCCAGCAGCCGGAAAACAGGGATGGAGTACTTC
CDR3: CASSRKTGMEYF

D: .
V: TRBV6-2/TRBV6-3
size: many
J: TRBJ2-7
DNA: TGTGCCAGCAGGCGCCATGGCGAGCAGTACTTC
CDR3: CASRRHGEQYF

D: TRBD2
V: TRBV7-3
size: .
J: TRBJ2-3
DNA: TGTGCCAGCAGCTCCGGACTAGCGGTAGCTACGCAGTATTTT
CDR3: CASSSGLAVATQYF

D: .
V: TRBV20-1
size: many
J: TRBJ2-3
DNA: TGCAGTGCTCAGGCCAGGGAGAGCACAGATACGCAGTATTTT
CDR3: CSAQARESTDTQYF

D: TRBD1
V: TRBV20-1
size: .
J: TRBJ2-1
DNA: TGCAGTGCTATGGGGGACAGGTTTGAGCTGGAGTACAATGAGCAGTTCTTC
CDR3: CSAMGDRFELEYNEQFF

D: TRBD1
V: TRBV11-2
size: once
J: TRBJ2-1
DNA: TGTGCCAGCAGCCCCCCCCGGACAGGGGGCACTGAGCAGTTCTTC
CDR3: CASSPPRTGGTEQFF

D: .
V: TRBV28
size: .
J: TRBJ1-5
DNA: TGTGCCAGCAGTTACCTCCGCATCCAGCCCCAGCATTTT
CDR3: CASSYLRIQPQHF

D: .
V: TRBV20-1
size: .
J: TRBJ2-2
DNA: TGCAGTGCGCCGAGGGCTAATAAGGGCACCGGGGAGCTGTTTTTT
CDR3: CSAPRANKGTGELFF

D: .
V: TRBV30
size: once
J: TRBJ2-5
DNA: TGTGCCGGCCATTCCAATGAGCAGTACTTC
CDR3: CAGHSNEQYF

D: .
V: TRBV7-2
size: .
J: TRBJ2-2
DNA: TGTGCCAGCAGCTTAGTCACGAACACCGGGGAGCTGTTTTTT
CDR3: CASSLVTNTGELFF

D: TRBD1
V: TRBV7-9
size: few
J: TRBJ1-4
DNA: TGTGCCAGCAGCGGCACAGGGGGCCGGCGGGAAAAACTGTTTTTT
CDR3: CASSGTGGRREKLFF

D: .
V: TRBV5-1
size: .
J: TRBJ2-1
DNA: TGCGCCAGCAGCTTTTCCACAGAGTCCTACAATGAGCAGTTCTTC
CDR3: CASSFSTESYNEQFF

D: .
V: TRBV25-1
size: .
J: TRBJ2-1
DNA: TGTGCCAGCAGTGCCAACCTTGGCAATGAGCAGTTCTTC
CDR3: CASSANLGNEQFF